The rows below give T cell receptor beta chains drawn from one sample of a study of a mutant IDH1 vaccine in newly diagnosed glioma. Antigens of these TCRs are unknown. Profiling relied on immunoSEQ multiplex PCR, and the TCRdb table lists in-frame clones only, not all of them. The repertoire has about 26,000 clones, over 65% of them found once; the top ten carry 25% to 35%. Sequenced here: PBMCs, sampled from a glioma patient whose treatment included an IDH1 peptide vaccine. Receptor source: a man aged 25-45 years with glioma. Both conserved end residues are part of each CDR3. The D gene is left open where the match is weak. Not all rows give a size; the values are once, few, many and, for expanded clones, a class.

j_gene: TRBJ2-5; v_gene: TRBV10-3; abundance: -; d_gene: -; CDR3aa: CAIGAAAQKYF; CDR3nt: TGTGCCATCGGTGCGGCGGCCCAAAAGTACTTC
j_gene: TRBJ2-1; v_gene: TRBV30; abundance: -; d_gene: -; CDR3aa: CAWSLAAYNEQFF; CDR3nt: TGTGCCTGGAGTTTAGCAGCCTACAATGAGCAGTTCTTC
j_gene: TRBJ1-5; v_gene: TRBV10-3; abundance: -; d_gene: -; CDR3aa: CAISGAVNQPQHF; CDR3nt: TGTGCCATCAGTGGGGCGGTAAATCAGCCCCAGCATTTT
j_gene: TRBJ2-7; v_gene: TRBV15; abundance: -; d_gene: -; CDR3aa: CATTKDVGFIYEQYF; CDR3nt: TGTGCCACGACCAAGGACGTCGGATTTATCTACGAGCAGTACTTC
j_gene: TRBJ1-3; v_gene: TRBV9; abundance: few; d_gene: TRBD1; CDR3aa: CASGPTGELNTIYF; CDR3nt: TGTGCCAGCGGCCCGACAGGGGAGCTAAACACCATATATTTT
j_gene: TRBJ2-7; v_gene: TRBV2; abundance: -; d_gene: TRBD2; CDR3aa: CASTPSPSGRQYF; CDR3nt: TGTGCCAGCACCCCATCTCCTAGCGGGAGGCAGTACTTC
j_gene: TRBJ1-5; v_gene: TRBV18; abundance: -; d_gene: TRBD1; CDR3aa: CASSSRTGLNQPQHF; CDR3nt: TGTGCCAGCTCATCCAGGACAGGCCTCAATCAGCCCCAGCATTTT
j_gene: TRBJ1-5; v_gene: TRBV10-3; abundance: -; d_gene: TRBD1; CDR3aa: CAISDSRQGISNQPQHF; CDR3nt: TGTGCCATCAGTGATAGTAGACAGGGCATAAGCAATCAGCCCCAGCATTTT
j_gene: TRBJ2-5; v_gene: TRBV1; abundance: -; d_gene: -; CDR3aa: CTSSQDRETQYF; CDR3nt: TGCACCAGCAGCCAAGATCGGGAGACCCAGTACTTC
j_gene: TRBJ2-7; v_gene: TRBV2; abundance: -; d_gene: TRBD2; CDR3aa: CASSPLAGGLYEQYF; CDR3nt: TGTGCCAGCAGCCCACTAGCGGGGGGTCTTTACGAGCAGTACTTC
j_gene: TRBJ2-7; v_gene: TRBV5-8; abundance: -; d_gene: -; CDR3aa: CASRSKGWPEEVEQYF; CDR3nt: TGTGCCAGCAGATCTAAGGGATGGCCTGAAGAGGTCGAGCAGTACTTC
j_gene: TRBJ2-5; v_gene: TRBV7-9; abundance: -; d_gene: TRBD1; CDR3aa: CASSDDGQGADWETQYF; CDR3nt: TGTGCCAGCAGCGACGATGGGCAGGGGGCGGATTGGGAGACCCAGTACTTC
j_gene: TRBJ1-1; v_gene: TRBV7-9; abundance: -; d_gene: -; CDR3aa: CASSPDVGRSATEAFF; CDR3nt: TGTGCCAGCAGCCCAGACGTAGGGAGGTCGGCCACTGAAGCTTTCTTT
j_gene: TRBJ2-5; v_gene: TRBV19; abundance: once; d_gene: -; CDR3aa: CASSTGPAMKTQYF; CDR3nt: TGTGCCAGTAGTACGGGACCCGCGATGAAGACCCAGTACTTC
j_gene: TRBJ2-7; v_gene: TRBV5-1; abundance: -; d_gene: -; CDR3aa: CASSLGRALFYEQYF; CDR3nt: TGCGCCAGCAGCTTGGGCAGGGCACTCTTCTACGAGCAGTACTTC
j_gene: TRBJ2-7; v_gene: TRBV29-1; abundance: -; d_gene: -; CDR3aa: CSVEFTVGGYEQYF; CDR3nt: TGCAGCGTTGAATTCACGGTGGGCGGATACGAGCAGTACTTC
j_gene: TRBJ2-4; v_gene: TRBV29-1; abundance: -; d_gene: -; CDR3aa: CSVDGQTKNIQYF; CDR3nt: TGCAGCGTTGATGGGCAGACAAAAAACATTCAGTACTTC
j_gene: TRBJ2-7; v_gene: TRBV15; abundance: -; d_gene: -; CDR3aa: CATSPDVGSYEQYF; CDR3nt: TGTGCCACCAGCCCGGACGTTGGCTCCTACGAGCAGTACTTC
j_gene: TRBJ2-5; v_gene: TRBV25-1; abundance: -; d_gene: TRBD2; CDR3aa: CASSEWAGGEETQYF; CDR3nt: TGTGCCAGCAGTGAATGGGCGGGAGGGGAGGAGACCCAGTACTTC
j_gene: TRBJ1-1; v_gene: TRBV27; abundance: -; d_gene: TRBD1; CDR3aa: CASSLTGLNTEAFF; CDR3nt: TGTGCCAGCAGTCTGACAGGGTTGAACACTGAAGCTTTCTTT
j_gene: TRBJ1-4; v_gene: TRBV28; abundance: -; d_gene: TRBD1; CDR3aa: CASSPTGGAEEKLFF; CDR3nt: TGTGCCAGCAGTCCGACAGGGGGCGCGGAGGAAAAACTGTTTTTT
j_gene: TRBJ2-1; v_gene: TRBV10-1; abundance: few; d_gene: TRBD2; CDR3aa: CASSDGLVTEQFF; CDR3nt: TGCGCCAGCAGTGATGGACTAGTAACTGAGCAGTTCTTC
j_gene: TRBJ2-3; v_gene: TRBV14; abundance: -; d_gene: -; CDR3aa: CASSQLGTLADTQYF; CDR3nt: TGTGCCAGCAGCCAGCTTGGGACGCTGGCAGATACGCAGTATTTT
j_gene: TRBJ1-5; v_gene: TRBV15; abundance: -; d_gene: -; CDR3aa: CATSSKRGGWLPQHF; CDR3nt: TGTGCCACCAGCAGCAAAAGGGGTGGGTGGCTGCCCCAGCATTTT
j_gene: TRBJ2-3; v_gene: TRBV30; abundance: once; d_gene: -; CDR3aa: CAWTPGLNPNTDTQYF; CDR3nt: TGTGCCTGGACCCCCGGGCTTAACCCAAACACAGATACGCAGTATTTT
j_gene: TRBJ1-2; v_gene: TRBV30; abundance: -; d_gene: TRBD1; CDR3aa: CAWSEFGTGYGYTF; CDR3nt: TGTGCCTGGAGTGAATTTGGGACAGGCTATGGCTACACCTTC
j_gene: TRBJ1-2; v_gene: TRBV30; abundance: -; d_gene: -; CDR3aa: CAWGKNYGYTF; CDR3nt: TGTGCCTGGGGAAAAAACTATGGCTACACCTTC
j_gene: TRBJ2-6; v_gene: TRBV6-1; abundance: -; d_gene: -; CDR3aa: CASRENSGANVLTF; CDR3nt: TGTGCCAGCAGGGAGAACTCTGGGGCCAACGTCCTGACTTTC
j_gene: TRBJ1-4; v_gene: TRBV4-1; abundance: -; d_gene: -; CDR3aa: CASSGGFGKLFF; CDR3nt: TGCGCCAGCAGTGGGGGATTCGGCAAACTGTTTTTT
j_gene: TRBJ1-1; v_gene: TRBV7-2; abundance: few; d_gene: -; CDR3aa: CASSLVAEMNTEAFF; CDR3nt: TGTGCCAGCAGCTTAGTAGCAGAGATGAACACTGAAGCTTTCTTT
j_gene: TRBJ1-1; v_gene: TRBV9; abundance: -; d_gene: -; CDR3aa: CASSVAWGNTEAFF; CDR3nt: TGTGCCAGCAGCGTAGCTTGGGGGAACACTGAAGCTTTCTTT
j_gene: TRBJ2-7; v_gene: TRBV6-4; abundance: -; d_gene: -; CDR3aa: CASSDSFDSYEQYF; CDR3nt: TGTGCCAGCAGTGACTCGTTCGATTCCTACGAGCAGTACTTC
j_gene: TRBJ2-3; v_gene: TRBV2; abundance: -; d_gene: TRBD1; CDR3aa: CASTGTGATDTQYF; CDR3nt: TGTGCCAGCACGGGGACAGGGGCAACAGATACGCAGTATTTT
j_gene: TRBJ2-5; v_gene: TRBV29-1; abundance: -; d_gene: -; CDR3aa: CSVSGGQETQYF; CDR3nt: TGCAGCGTTTCGGGCGGCCAAGAGACCCAGTACTTC
j_gene: TRBJ2-5; v_gene: TRBV19; abundance: -; d_gene: -; CDR3aa: CASNLAGIEETQYF; CDR3nt: TGTGCCAGTAATCTAGCAGGTATCGAAGAGACCCAGTACTTC
j_gene: TRBJ2-1; v_gene: TRBV30; abundance: -; d_gene: -; CDR3aa: CAWVFGNSYNEQFF; CDR3nt: TGTGCCTGGGTTTTCGGAAACTCCTACAATGAGCAGTTCTTC
j_gene: TRBJ1-3; v_gene: TRBV9; abundance: -; d_gene: -; CDR3aa: CASSPRTLRGNTIYF; CDR3nt: TGTGCCAGCAGCCCCCGAACTCTCAGGGGAAACACCATATATTTT
j_gene: TRBJ2-2; v_gene: TRBV9; abundance: -; d_gene: TRBD1; CDR3aa: CASSPRTGQGSTGELFF; CDR3nt: TGTGCCAGCAGCCCCCGGACCGGACAGGGGAGCACCGGGGAGCTGTTTTTT
j_gene: TRBJ2-3; v_gene: TRBV30; abundance: few; d_gene: -; CDR3aa: CAWSSGPLDTQYF; CDR3nt: TGTGCCTGGAGTTCAGGACCTCTAGATACGCAGTATTTT
j_gene: TRBJ2-2; v_gene: TRBV6-6; abundance: -; d_gene: -; CDR3aa: CASRYQGSGELFF; CDR3nt: TGTGCCAGCAGGTACCAGGGTTCCGGGGAGCTGTTTTTT
j_gene: TRBJ2-3; v_gene: TRBV13; abundance: -; d_gene: -; CDR3aa: CASSLVVNTQYF; CDR3nt: TGTGCCAGCAGCTTAGTCGTGAATACGCAGTATTTT
j_gene: TRBJ2-1; v_gene: TRBV18; abundance: -; d_gene: -; CDR3aa: CASSPNGQPGYNEQFF; CDR3nt: TGTGCCAGCTCACCAAACGGACAGCCCGGGTACAATGAGCAGTTCTTC
j_gene: TRBJ2-1; v_gene: TRBV5-1; abundance: -; d_gene: TRBD1; CDR3aa: CASSTAGQAYNEQFF; CDR3nt: TGCGCCAGCAGCACCGCGGGACAGGCCTACAATGAGCAGTTCTTC
j_gene: TRBJ1-2; v_gene: TRBV2; abundance: -; d_gene: TRBD1; CDR3aa: CASSDWGQVYTF; CDR3nt: TGTGCCAGCAGTGATTGGGGACAGGTCTACACCTTC
j_gene: TRBJ1-2; v_gene: TRBV4-3; abundance: -; d_gene: -; CDR3aa: CASSERFGGYTF; CDR3nt: TGCGCCAGCAGCGAACGGTTCGGTGGCTACACCTTC
j_gene: TRBJ2-2; v_gene: TRBV5-1; abundance: -; d_gene: -; CDR3aa: CASSLGREGGELFF; CDR3nt: TGCGCCAGCAGCTTGGGCAGGGAAGGTGGGGAGCTGTTTTTT
j_gene: TRBJ2-3; v_gene: TRBV5-6; abundance: few; d_gene: -; CDR3aa: CASRGGPDWDTQYF; CDR3nt: TGTGCCAGCAGGGGTGGGCCCGACTGGGATACGCAGTATTTT
j_gene: TRBJ1-1; v_gene: TRBV5-6; abundance: -; d_gene: -; CDR3aa: CASSLGRGGTEAFF; CDR3nt: TGTGCCAGCAGCCTAGGCAGAGGCGGCACTGAAGCTTTCTTT
j_gene: TRBJ1-5; v_gene: TRBV6-1; abundance: -; d_gene: -; CDR3aa: CASSASPQPQHF; CDR3nt: TGTGCCAGCAGCGCTTCTCCTCAGCCCCAGCATTTT
j_gene: TRBJ2-7; v_gene: TRBV7-4; abundance: -; d_gene: TRBD1; CDR3aa: CASSLTGTGMHYEQYF; CDR3nt: TGTGCCAGCAGCTTGACCGGGACAGGAATGCACTACGAGCAGTACTTC
j_gene: TRBJ2-2; v_gene: TRBV18; abundance: -; d_gene: -; CDR3aa: CASSRSSGVLSGELFF; CDR3nt: TGTGCCAGCTCACGTTCGTCGGGCGTTTTGTCCGGGGAGCTGTTTTTT
j_gene: TRBJ1-6; v_gene: TRBV30; abundance: -; d_gene: -; CDR3aa: CAWSVREGVLHF; CDR3nt: TGTGCCTGGAGTGTAAGGGAAGGGGTCCTCCACTTT
j_gene: TRBJ2-2; v_gene: TRBV5-4; abundance: -; d_gene: -; CDR3aa: CASSRSGLGGGGELFF; CDR3nt: TGTGCCAGCAGCAGATCGGGACTTGGTGGCGGCGGGGAGCTGTTTTTT
j_gene: TRBJ2-3; v_gene: TRBV5-1; abundance: -; d_gene: -; CDR3aa: CASSVLDTDTQYF; CDR3nt: TGCGCCAGTTCCGTCTTGGACACAGATACGCAGTATTTT
j_gene: TRBJ1-5; v_gene: TRBV7-2; abundance: once; d_gene: -; CDR3aa: CASSLTNQPQHF; CDR3nt: TGTGCCAGCAGCCTAACCAATCAGCCCCAGCATTTT
j_gene: TRBJ1-4; v_gene: TRBV5-1; abundance: once; d_gene: -; CDR3aa: CASRVGGINEKLFF; CDR3nt: TGCGCCAGCAGGGTTGGGGGGATTAATGAAAAACTGTTTTTT
j_gene: TRBJ2-3; v_gene: TRBV29-1; abundance: -; d_gene: TRBD1; CDR3aa: CSVRQGTSDTQYF; CDR3nt: TGCAGCGTTCGACAGGGGACGAGCGATACGCAGTATTTT
j_gene: TRBJ2-4; v_gene: TRBV4-1; abundance: -; d_gene: -; CDR3aa: CASSPWGKLAKNIQYF; CDR3nt: TGCGCCAGCAGCCCGTGGGGCAAGCTAGCCAAAAACATTCAGTACTTC
j_gene: TRBJ2-3; v_gene: TRBV30; abundance: -; d_gene: -; CDR3aa: CAWSAGGTDTQYF; CDR3nt: TGTGCCTGGAGTGCGGGAGGCACAGATACGCAGTATTTT